A single sample gave rise to the 9 T cell receptor beta chains below, sequenced in a study of Ad26.COV2.S vaccination and SARS-CoV-2 variants. Some clones are missing from TCRdb's copy, which holds only in-frame ones; the method was immunoSEQ multiplex PCR. This table has fewer than 500,000 clones, roughly 91% appearing once. This sample's treatment: roughly 20 received Ad26.COV2.S at low or high dose, single or two shots; 5 received placebo; per-sample allocation not given. Specimens were obtained on day 63 following the first vaccine or placebo injection. Sample: peripheral blood, taken in a trial of Ad26.COV2.S vaccine versus placebo. The receptor source for this set is a person aged 18-65 years who received the Ad26.COV2.S COVID-19 vaccine or a placebo.

V is TRBV24-1 and J is TRBJ1-5; D gene unclear. Germline CDR1 KGHDR, CDR2 SFDVKD. With 3 bases removed from V and 6 bases from J, the gap between germline ends came to 11 bases. CDR3 length equals 14 residues. Here the CDR3 DNA reads TGTGCCACCAGTGATGAAGGACTCCGTCAGCCCCAGCATTTT. Its translation: CATSDEGLRQPQHF.

The chain recombines TRBV7-3 with TRBJ2-7, with D maybe TRBD2 (5 bases). Per the germline V gene, CDR1 is SGHTA and CDR2 is FQGTGA. The CDR3 loop spans 18 amino acids. Between the trimmed V and J ends, which lost 5 bases and 6 bases, there was a span of 29 bases. Written as DNA, the CDR3 is TGTGCCAGCAGCCCATACCTTCACAAGGACCACCTAGGGAGCGAGCAGTACTTC. It yields the protein CASSPYLHKDHLGSEQYF.

The V call is TRBV5-1, the J call TRBJ2-1; D remains unclear. Trimming pared 2 bases from V and 7 bases from J, leaving 13 bases between. Germline CDR1 is SGHRS and CDR2 is YFSETQ. The CDR3 contains 14 residues. This CDR3 reads CASSLARTENEQFF. CDR3 DNA: TGCGCCAGCAGCTTAGCCCGAACCGAGAATGAGCAGTTCTTC.

This rearrangement joins TRBV15 to TRBJ2-3; tentatively, D is TRBD2 (6 bases). Germline CDR1 is LNHNV and CDR2 is YYDKDF (reference sequence). The V end was cut by 4 bases, the J end by 2 bases, with 13 bases between. The CDR3 contains 15 residues. The CDR3 region is CATSTGTHYTDTQYF. The CDR3 nucleotides are TGTGCCACCAGCACCGGGACTCATTACACAGATACGCAGTATTTT.

The V and J genes are TRBV18 and TRBJ2-1, with 15 bases identical to TRBD2. V shed 4 bases, J shed 5 bases, and the junction held 0 bases outside the gene matches. Germline assignment: CDR1 KGHSH and CDR2 LQKENI. This CDR3 contains 15 residues. The CDR3 protein is CASSRTSGRDNEQFF. In DNA form, the CDR3 reads TGTGCCAGCTCACGGACTAGCGGGAGGGACAATGAGCAGTTCTTC.

V gene TRBV2 combines with J gene TRBJ2-2, with unresolved D. Trimming left V 7 bases short and J 3 bases short, with 18 bases between. This CDR3 contains 16 residues. CDR1 SNHLY and CDR2 FYNNEI come from the germline V gene. The CDR3 reads CASTQYGRADTGELFF. The DNA of the CDR3 is TGTGCCAGCACTCAATATGGGCGCGCGGACACCGGGGAGCTGTTTTTT. Full variable domain (outside the CDR3, taken from reference TRBV2 and TRBJ2-2): EPEVTQTPSHQVTQMGQEVILRCVPISNHLYFYWYRQILGQKVEFLVSFYNNEISEKSEIFDDQFSVERPDGSNFTLKIRSTKLEDSAMYFCASTQYGRADTGELFFGEGSRLTVL.

The J gene is TRBJ1-1, the V gene TRBV2, with a weak D call TRBD1 (5 bases). The length of the CDR3 is 18 residues. Germline V gene lookup returns CDR1 SNHLY and CDR2 FYNNEI. V dropped 3 bases and J dropped 1 base, with 21 bases sitting between them. Here the CDR3 reads CASSEAGLDRVRNTEAFF. CDR3 DNA sequence: TGTGCCAGCAGTGAGGCGGGGCTCGATAGGGTGAGGAACACTGAAGCTTTCTTT.

The V call is TRBV28, the J call TRBJ2-5; D is unclear. Germline lookup yields CDR1 MDHEN and CDR2 SYDVKM. V was trimmed by 4 bases and J by 1 base, leaving 10 bases between them. This CDR3 has 14 residues. For the CDR3, the DNA is TGTGCCAGCAGTTACCCCGGGCCCCAAGAGACCCAGTACTTC. Its translation: CASSYPGPQETQYF.

The rearrangement links TRBV4-3 to TRBJ1-5; no definite D call. Germline CDR1 and CDR2: LGHNA and YSLEER. The CDR3 runs to 15 residues. The V and J ends lost 3 bases and 0 bases respectively, with 9 bases between them. CDR3: CASSQTPNSNQPQHF. CDR3 sequence (DNA): TGCGCCAGCAGCCAGACCCCAAATAGCAATCAGCCCCAGCATTTT.